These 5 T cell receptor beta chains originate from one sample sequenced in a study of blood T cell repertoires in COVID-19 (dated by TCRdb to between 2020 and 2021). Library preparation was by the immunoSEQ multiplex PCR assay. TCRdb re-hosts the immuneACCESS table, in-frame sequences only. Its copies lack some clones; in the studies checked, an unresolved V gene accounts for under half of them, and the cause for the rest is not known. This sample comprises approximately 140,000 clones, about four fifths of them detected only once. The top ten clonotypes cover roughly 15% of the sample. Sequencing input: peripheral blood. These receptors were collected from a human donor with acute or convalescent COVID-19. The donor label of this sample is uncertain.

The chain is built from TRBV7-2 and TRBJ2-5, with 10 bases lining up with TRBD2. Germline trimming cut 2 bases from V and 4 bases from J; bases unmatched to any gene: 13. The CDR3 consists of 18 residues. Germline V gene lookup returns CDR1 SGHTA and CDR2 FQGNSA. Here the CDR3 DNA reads TGTGCCAGCAGCTTAAGGGCTAGCGGGGGCAACAGGGGAGAGACCCAGTACTTC. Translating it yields CASSLRASGGNRGETQYF.

CDR3 protein: CASKPGVLRSGPQNIQYF. The CDR3 bases are TGTGCCAGCAAACCAGGGGTCCTAAGGTCGGGGCCACAAAACATTCAGTACTTC. This chain connects TRBV2 to TRBJ2-4; D perhaps matches TRBD1 (6 bases). Looked up from germline, CDR1 is SNHLY and CDR2 is FYNNEI. The germline V and J ends were trimmed by 7 bases and 5 bases, with 27 bases remaining between them. CDR3 length equals 18 residues.

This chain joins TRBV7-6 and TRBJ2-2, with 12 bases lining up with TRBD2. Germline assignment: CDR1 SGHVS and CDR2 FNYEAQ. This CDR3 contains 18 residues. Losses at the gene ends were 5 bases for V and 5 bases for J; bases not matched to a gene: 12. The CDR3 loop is CASSPRLAGATITGELFF. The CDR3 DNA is TGTGCCAGCAGCCCCCGACTAGCGGGGGCCACCATAACCGGGGAGCTGTTTTTT.

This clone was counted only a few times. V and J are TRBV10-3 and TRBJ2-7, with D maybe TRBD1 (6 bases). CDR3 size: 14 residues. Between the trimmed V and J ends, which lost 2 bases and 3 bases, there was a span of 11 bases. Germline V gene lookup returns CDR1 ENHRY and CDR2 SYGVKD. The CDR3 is CAISERDTNYEQYF. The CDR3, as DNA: TGTGCCATCAGTGAGCGGGACACGAACTACGAGCAGTACTTC.

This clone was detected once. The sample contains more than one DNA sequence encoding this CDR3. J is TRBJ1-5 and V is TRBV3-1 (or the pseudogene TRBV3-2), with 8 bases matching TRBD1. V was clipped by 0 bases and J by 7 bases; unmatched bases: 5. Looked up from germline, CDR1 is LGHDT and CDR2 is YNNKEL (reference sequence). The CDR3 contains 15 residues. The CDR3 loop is CASSQDGQGAQPQHF. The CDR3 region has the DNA TGTGCCAGCAGCCAAGACGGCCAGGGGGCGCAGCCCCAGCATTTT.